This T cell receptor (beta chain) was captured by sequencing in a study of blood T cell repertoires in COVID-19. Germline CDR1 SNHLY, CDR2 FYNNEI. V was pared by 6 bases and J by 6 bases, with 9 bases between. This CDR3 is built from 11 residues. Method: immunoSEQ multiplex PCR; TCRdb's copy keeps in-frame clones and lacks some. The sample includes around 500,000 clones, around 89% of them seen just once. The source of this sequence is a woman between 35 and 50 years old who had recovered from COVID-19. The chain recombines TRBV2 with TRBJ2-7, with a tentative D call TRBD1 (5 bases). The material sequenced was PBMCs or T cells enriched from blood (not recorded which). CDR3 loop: CASRQAIEQYF. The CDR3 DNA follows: TGTGCCAGCAGACAGGCTATCGAGCAGTACTTC.